Reported below is one T cell receptor beta chain. What it binds is unknown. This sample was included in a study of CD8+CD57+ T cells in acquired aplastic anemia. Broader study findings: Any difference that existed in CD8+ Simpson's diversity between patients and controls was not significant.

The template used for profiling TCR beta VDJ and CDR3 was genomic DNA. TCRdb called the reads again in MiXCR, with one record for every CDR3 protein. The sample includes about 270,000 distinct CDR3 sequences, roughly 82% seen only once; the top ten take 40% to 55%. CDR1 and CDR2 from the germline V gene are SGHTA and FQGTGA. The CDR3 is 14 residues long. The V and J ends lost 5 bases and 10 bases respectively, with 19 bases between them. The sequenced patients had an expansion of CD8+CD57+ cells seen by flow cytometry. Blood samples were obtained from patients who had received no prior therapy. Sequencing used sorted CD4+, CD8+, or CD8+CD57+ T cells (not recorded which) from PBMCs. The receptor was derived from a human donor with aplastic anemia. The chain recombines TRBV7-3 with TRBJ2-3; a possible D gene is TRBD1 (6 bases). CDR3 nucleotide sequence: TGTGCCAGCAGCAGAGAGGGGGACACCGGGGCGCAGTATTTT. Its translation is CASSREGDTGAQYF.